The source of this TCR beta chain is a study of blood T cell repertoires in COVID-19. Across the whole study: Samples taken during acute and convalescent COVID-19 were collected in the United States, Italy and Spain.

Seattle enrolled patients during active infection and tracked them longitudinally. Profiled with immunoSEQ multiplex PCR; TCRdb holds only in-frame clones, not every one. Among some 180,000 clones listed, roughly 87% were seen once. This CDR3 contains 13 residues. The germline V gene has CDR1 SNHLY and CDR2 FYNNEI. Trimming cost V 7 bases and J 3 bases; bases outside gene matches: 5. The specimen sequenced was peripheral blood. The gene calls are TRBV2 and TRBJ2-5, with 7 nucleotides matching TRBD2. This sequence originates from a woman in her sixties with COVID-19, enrolled during active disease. CDR3 amino acids: CASMASGKETQYF. The CDR3 DNA follows: TGTGCCAGCATGGCTAGCGGAAAAGAGACCCAGTACTTC.